The 32 T cell receptor beta chains below come from one sample, sequenced in a study of T cells in Graves' hyperthyroidism and ophthalmopathy. The investigators amplified TCR beta CDR3 regions from RNA transcripts. The primer set for the first-round RT-PCR of the TCR CDR3 was HTBI. MiXCR, applied by TCRdb to the multiplex PCR reads, yields one record per CDR3 protein. In the table there are about 410,000 distinct CDR3 sequences, around 15% of which are singletons. Sequencing used blood. The receptors shown here come from a man younger than 35 with Graves' ophthalmopathy.

In regard to this clonotype: Since a much larger clone is just one base distant, this may be a read error. As the CDR3 is not closed by the conserved phenylalanine or tryptophan, this likely results from a read error. The V and J genes are TRBV18 and TRBJ1-3, with a weak D call TRBD1 (6 bases). Trimming took off 6 bases at V and 0 bases at J, with 12 bases between the two ends. CDR1 is KGHSH and CDR2 is LQKENI in the germline V gene. CDR3 length: 15 amino acids. The CDR3 loop is CASSLGQSSGNTIYL. In DNA, the CDR3 is TGTGCCAGCTCTCTCGGACAGTCCTCTGGAAACACCATATATCTT.

There are a few counts of this clonotype. This sequence joins TRBV9 and TRBJ1-6; 7 nucleotides line up with TRBD1. The CDR3 is 15 residues long. The junction had 5 bases not matched to a gene; V was cut back by 5 bases and J by 3 bases. In germline, CDR1 is SGDLS, CDR2 YYNGEE. The CDR3 nucleotides read TGTGCCAGCAGAGCCGGGACAGTCTATAATTCACCCCTCCACTTT. It codes for CASRAGTVYNSPLHF.

In this sample, this clonotype turned up many times. The chain links TRBV5-5 to TRBJ1-5; TRBD1 aligns across 10 bases. The germline V gene has CDR1 SGHKS and CDR2 YYEKEE (reference sequence). Losses at the gene ends were 3 bases for V and 4 bases for J; bases not matched to a gene: 10. The CDR3 is 17 residues long. In DNA, the CDR3 is TGTGCCAGCAGCTCAATCCCCGGGACAGGGGCGAATCAGCCCCAGCATTTT. This translates into CASSSIPGTGANQPQHF.

This clonotype was seen many times. J is TRBJ2-1 and V is TRBV3-1; 9 nucleotides align to TRBD2. The V segment lost 3 bases and the J segment 9 bases; nucleotides outside the gene matches: 6. CDR1 is LGHDT, CDR2 YNNKEL, per germline (reference sequence). This CDR3 is 14 amino acids long. Here the CDR3 DNA reads TGTGCCAGCAGCCACTCACTAGCGGGCTCTGAGCAGTTCTTC. It yields the protein CASSHSLAGSEQFF.

This clonotype was seen more than once but under ten times. This chain joins TRBV6-1 and TRBJ1-6, with D perhaps TRBD1 (5 bases). Per germline, CDR1 MNHNS and CDR2 SASEGT. Trimming pared 7 bases from V and 9 bases from J, leaving 13 bases between. This CDR3 is built from 13 residues. The CDR3 spells CASTKVGGSPLHF. DNA of the CDR3: TGTGCCAGCACGAAAGTGGGGGGTTCACCCCTCCACTTT.

Note on this clonotype: Possible read error: a much larger clone is one base away. The gene calls are TRBV11-2 and TRBJ2-7, with 8 bases identical to TRBD2. This CDR3 contains 14 residues. CDR1 is SGHAT, CDR2 FQNNGV, per germline. CDR3 amino acids: CAGSAYSGTYEQYF. In DNA form, the CDR3 reads TGTGCCGGCAGCGCCTATAGCGGGACCTACGAGCAGTACTTC.

This clonotype was counted many times. The chain carries TRBV2 and TRBJ1-1; 11 nucleotides agree with TRBD1. V lost 3 bases and J lost 10; bases outside the gene matches: 1. Germline CDR1 SNHLY, CDR2 FYNNEI. The CDR3 contains 12 residues. This CDR3 reads CASSDGTGGAFF. Here the CDR3 DNA reads TGTGCCAGCAGTGATGGGACAGGGGGAGCTTTCTTT.

Here the CDR3 reads CASSSSDQETQYF. CDR3 nucleotide sequence: TGTGCCAGCAGCTCTAGCGACCAAGAGACCCAGTACTTC. The chain combines TRBV6-1 with TRBJ2-5, with D possibly matching TRBD2 (6 bases). The CDR3 is 13 amino acids. V lost 6 bases to trimming and J lost 0 bases, with 8 bases between them. Germline V gives CDR1 MNHNS, CDR2 SASEGT.

This clonotype was found many times. The CDR3 region is CASSLDPTDLYEQYF. The CDR3 DNA follows: TGCGCCAGCAGCTTGGACCCGACAGATCTCTACGAGCAGTACTTC. V and J are TRBV5-1 and TRBJ2-7, with D possibly matching TRBD1 (5 bases). This CDR3 has 15 residues. V was clipped by 0 bases and J by 3 bases, with 13 bases between them. From germline, CDR1 is SGHRS and CDR2 YFSETQ.

This clonotype has at least ten counts. This rearrangement joins TRBV27 to TRBJ1-5, with D perhaps matching TRBD1 (5 bases). The CDR3 sequence is 12 residues long. Trimming took off 7 bases at V and 7 bases at J, with 11 bases between the two ends. Germline V gene data show CDR1 as MNHEY and CDR2 as SMNVEV (reference sequence). The CDR3 region is CASTLGAQPQHF. The CDR3 DNA is TGTGCCAGCACCCTCGGGGCCCAGCCCCAGCATTTT.

This chain joins TRBV5-1 and TRBJ1-6; 11 bases map to TRBD1. Germline V gene data show CDR1 as SGHRS and CDR2 as YFSETQ. Losses at the gene ends were 4 bases for V and 9 bases for J; bases not matched to a gene: 12. CDR3 size: 17 residues. CDR3 nucleotide sequence: TGCGCCAGCAGCAGGACAGGGGGCTCTTCGTCTTTTTCACCCCTCCACTTT. This encodes CASSRTGGSSSFSPLHF.

This clonotype has ten or more counts. This rearrangement joins TRBV5-1 to TRBJ1-1; D uncertain. The ends were cut back, 3 bases at V and 4 bases at J, with 7 bases in the middle. Germline assignment: CDR1 SGHRS and CDR2 YFSETQ. The CDR3 is 12 residues long. The CDR3 protein is CASSWTGTEAFF. DNA for the CDR3: TGCGCCAGCAGCTGGACGGGCACTGAAGCTTTCTTT. Together with reference TRBV5-1 and TRBJ1-1, the CDR3 gives the full variable domain: KAGVTQTPRYLIKTRGQQVTLSCSPISGHRSVSWYQQTPGQGLQFLFEYFSETQRNKGNFPGRFSGRQFSNSRSEMNVSTLELGDSALYLCASSWTGTEAFFGQGTRLTVV.

This clonotype was detected a few times. J is TRBJ1-2 and V is TRBV12-3 or TRBV12-4; 7 nucleotides line up with TRBD1. This CDR3 spans 11 amino acids. V was clipped by 11 bases and J by 7 bases; unmatched bases: 7. The CDR3 loop is CASEGGSGYTF. As DNA, the CDR3 is TGTGCCTCCGAAGGGGGCTCTGGCTACACCTTC.

There are many counts of this clonotype. V usage is TRBV24-1 and J usage is TRBJ2-7; 7 positions match TRBD1. CDR3 length: 15 residues. Germline trimming cut 3 bases from V and 2 bases from J; bases unmatched to any gene: 6. Germline V gene sequence: CDR1 KGHDR, CDR2 SFDVKD. CDR3 residues: CATSDRDRHPYEQYF. As DNA, the CDR3 is TGTGCCACCAGTGATCGGGACAGACACCCCTACGAGCAGTACTTC.

This clonotype occurred many times. The chain joins TRBV20-1 to TRBJ2-2; 7 bases fit TRBD2. The V gene end was trimmed by 3 bases and the J gene end by 0 bases; junction bases not matched to a gene: 7. Germline CDR1 is DFQATT and CDR2 is SNEGSKA (reference sequence). This CDR3 is built from 16 residues. DNA for the CDR3: TGCAGTGCTAGGAGGGCTAGCGGCGCGAACACCGGGGAGCTGTTTTTT. As protein: CSARRASGANTGELFF.

J is TRBJ2-1 and V is TRBV12-3 or TRBV12-4; TRBD1 aligns across 11 bases. The CDR3 is made up of 14 amino acids. Trimming at V came to 3 bases and at J to 9 bases, leaving 4 bases not matched to a gene. CDR3 sequence: CASSFGTGGSEQFF. In nucleotides, the CDR3 is TGTGCCAGCAGTTTCGGGACAGGGGGGAGTGAGCAGTTCTTC.

This clonotype has ten or more counts. The DNA for the CDR3 is TGCAGCGTTGAAGAGCAGGGGCCTCGCCTAGCTTTCTTT. Translated: CSVEEQGPRLAFF. This chain joins TRBV29-1 and TRBJ1-1, with a possible D match to TRBD1 (6 bases). The germline V and J ends were trimmed by 0 bases and 10 bases, with 15 bases remaining between them. The germline gives CDR1 SQVTM, CDR2 ANQGSEA. The CDR3 totals 13 residues.

This clonotype showed up many times. V is TRBV20-1 and J is TRBJ2-3, with D possibly matching TRBD1 (6 bases). V lost 3 bases and J lost 4, with 17 bases in between. Germline loops: CDR1 DFQATT, CDR2 SNEGSKA (reference sequence). This CDR3 comprises 15 residues. The CDR3 loop is CSASRQGKNPDTQYF. CDR3 DNA: TGCAGTGCTAGCCGCCAGGGGAAGAATCCAGATACGCAGTATTTT.

The CDR3 DNA is TGTGCCAGCAGGGGACGTGAAAAACTGTTTTTT. It translates to CASRGREKLFF. This rearrangement joins TRBV28 to TRBJ1-4; TRBD1 might be the D (5 bases). The CDR3 is made up of 11 amino acids. Looked up from germline, CDR1 is MDHEN and CDR2 is SYDVKM. The V and J ends lost 6 bases and 7 bases respectively, with 6 bases between them.

Many counts were recorded for this clonotype. The chain has TRBV12-3 or TRBV12-4 and TRBJ2-3, with TRBD2 matching 8 bases. The length of the CDR3 is 12 residues. J gave up 8 bases and V 6 bases, and 4 bases lay outside the gene matches. CDR3 in DNA: TGTGCCAGCAGCGGGACTAGGGTTACGCAGTATTTT. Its protein is CASSGTRVTQYF.

The V and J genes are TRBV15 and TRBJ2-3; 7 bases align to TRBD1. Germline trimming cut 6 bases from V and 2 bases from J; bases unmatched to any gene: 14. The CDR3 contains 17 residues. Germline values: CDR1 LNHNV, CDR2 YYDKDF (reference sequence). The CDR3 loop is CATRPLTGVVFTDTQYF. Here the CDR3 DNA reads TGTGCCACCAGACCTCTTACAGGGGTGGTCTTCACAGATACGCAGTATTTT.

Written as DNA, the CDR3 is TGCAGCGTTGGAGGTCCAGGGGCAAACTATGGCTACACCTTC. Amino acids: CSVGGPGANYGYTF. The chain carries TRBV29-1 and TRBJ1-2; TRBD1 might be the D (6 bases). Trimming removed 4 bases at V and 2 bases at J, with 14 bases between. The CDR3 consists of 14 residues. Germline-derived CDR1 and CDR2 are SQVTM and ANQGSEA.

There are a few counts of this clonotype. At one end the junction does not follow the germline gene, possibly because of a read error. This CDR3 reads CSVEGRTGANVLTF. CDR3 DNA sequence: TGCAGCGTGGAAGGACGGACTGGGGCCAACGTCCTGACTTTC. The genes are TRBV29-1 and TRBJ2-6; no reliable D call. The germline V gene has CDR1 SQVTM and CDR2 ANQGSEA. The CDR3 loop spans 14 amino acids.

The chain links TRBV4-1 to TRBJ2-5; 8 nucleotides line up with TRBD2. Germline loops: CDR1 MGHRA, CDR2 YSYEKL. The V and J ends lost 1 base and 5 bases, in that order; junction bases with no gene match: 6. This CDR3 contains 15 residues. For the CDR3, the DNA is TGCGCCAGCAGCCAAGTTCGGGGGGGGAGTGAGACCCAGTACTTC. It specifies CASSQVRGGSETQYF.

This clonotype was seen ten or more times. The chain has TRBV6-5 and TRBJ2-7; 8 positions agree with TRBD1. The CDR3 loop spans 16 amino acids. Germline V gives CDR1 MNHEY, CDR2 SVGAGI. With 0 bases clipped from V and 4 bases from J, the junction kept 8 bases outside the gene matches. The CDR3 DNA sequence: TGTGCCAGCAGTTACTCGAAGTCCAGGGGGCAATACGAGCAGTACTTC. This encodes CASSYSKSRGQYEQYF.

This clonotype has at least ten counts. The rearrangement joins TRBV12-3 or TRBV12-4 to TRBJ1-2, with D perhaps matching TRBD1 (6 bases). Trimming shortened V by 7 bases and J by 3 bases, and 18 bases separated the two germline ends. The CDR3 consists of 15 residues. The CDR3 protein is CASNSRQGSDYGYTF. The DNA for the CDR3 is TGTGCCAGCAACTCGAGGCAGGGGAGTGACTATGGCTACACCTTC.

Many counts were recorded for this clonotype. The rearrangement uses TRBV4-1 and TRBJ1-1; TRBD1 might be the D (6 bases). V gave up 3 bases and J gave up 1 base, with 12 bases separating them. The germline gives CDR1 MGHRA, CDR2 YSYEKL. The CDR3 consists of 15 residues. CDR3 nucleotides: TGCGCCAGCAGCCAGGCAAAGACAGGGAACACTGAAGCTTTCTTT. Translating gives CASSQAKTGNTEAFF.

This clonotype was observed many times. The chain employs TRBV11-3 and TRBJ2-3; D gene ambiguous. CDR3 length: 16 residues. Germline CDR1 reads SGHNT; CDR2 reads YENEEA. The V end was cut by 0 bases, the J end by 4 bases, with 14 bases between. The CDR3 bases are TGTGCCAGCAGCTTAGATAGGGATAGCATGGCAGATACGCAGTATTTT. It translates to CASSLDRDSMADTQYF.

This clonotype was picked up many times. The rearrangement joins TRBV20-1 to TRBJ1-1; weak D call: TRBD1 (5 bases). V was trimmed by 4 bases and J by 0 bases, leaving 12 bases between them. Looked up from germline, CDR1 is DFQATT and CDR2 is SNEGSKA (reference sequence). The length of the CDR3 is 14 residues. CDR3 residues: CSAIKAGMNTEAFF. The DNA for the CDR3 is TGCAGTGCTATTAAGGCAGGGATGAACACTGAAGCTTTCTTT.

This clonotype came up a few times. This rearrangement joins TRBV5-1 to TRBJ2-7, with 10 bases aligning to TRBD2. The J segment lost 0 bases and the V segment lost 4 bases, leaving 7 bases of the junction unmatched. Germline CDR1 and CDR2: SGHRS and YFSETQ. The CDR3 extends over 16 amino acids. The CDR3 loop is CASSPLSGGASYEQYF. The CDR3, as DNA: TGCGCCAGCAGCCCCCTAAGCGGGGGGGCCTCCTACGAGCAGTACTTC.

This clonotype appeared a few times. The chain combines TRBV11-2 with TRBJ2-1; D not resolved. The CDR3 totals 13 residues. With 10 bases removed from V and 10 bases from J, the gap between germline ends came to 20 bases. Germline V lookup: CDR1 SGHAT, CDR2 FQNNGV. The CDR3 bases are TGTGCCACCAGTGATCCTCCCGTGGACGAGCAGTTCTTC. It yields the protein CATSDPPVDEQFF.

Of note for this clonotype: Since a much larger clone is just one base distant, this may be a read error. This chain connects TRBV11-1 to TRBJ2-1; 9 bases are shared with TRBD2. The CDR3 has 13 amino acids. Germline CDR1 is SGHAT and CDR2 is FQDESV (reference sequence). CDR3 amino acids: CVSSWTSAGEQFF. The CDR3, as DNA: TGTGTCAGCAGTTGGACTAGCGCGGGTGAGCAGTTCTTC.